The rows below give T cell receptor beta chains drawn from one sample of a study of blood T cell repertoires in COVID-19. Clones were read by immunoSEQ multiplex PCR, and TCRdb kept only the in-frame ones, dropping some. Here the sample spans fewer than 250,000 clones, 70% to 90% being singletons. The sequenced material came from PBMCs or T cells enriched from blood (not recorded which). These receptors were taken from a young man who had recovered from COVID-19. The CDR3 runs from the conserved cysteine through the conserved F or W. Each record gives: J gene, V gene, D gene, CDR3 protein, CDR3 DNA. D genes are given only for firm matches.

j_gene: TRBJ2-1
v_gene: TRBV6-4
d_gene: TRBD2
CDR3aa: CASSGLAGSNEQFF
CDR3nt: TGTGCCAGCAGTGGACTAGCGGGGTCCAATGAGCAGTTCTTC

j_gene: TRBJ2-3
v_gene: TRBV3-1/TRBV3-2
d_gene: .
CDR3aa: CASSQDRTPQYF
CDR3nt: TGTGCCAGCAGCCAAGACAGGACTCCGCAGTATTTT

j_gene: TRBJ2-3
v_gene: TRBV29-1
d_gene: TRBD2
CDR3aa: CSVEGLAGTDTQYF
CDR3nt: TGCAGCGTTGAAGGCCTAGCGGGCACAGATACGCAGTATTTT

j_gene: TRBJ2-7
v_gene: TRBV3-1/TRBV3-2
d_gene: TRBD2
CDR3aa: CASSHWTSVSHEQYF
CDR3nt: TGTGCCAGCAGCCATTGGACTAGCGTGTCTCACGAGCAGTACTTC

j_gene: TRBJ1-2
v_gene: TRBV6-5
d_gene: .
CDR3aa: CASRTGYGYTF
CDR3nt: TGTGCCAGCAGAACGGGCTATGGCTACACCTTC

j_gene: TRBJ1-2
v_gene: TRBV12-5
d_gene: .
CDR3aa: CASAKMTGANYGYTF
CDR3nt: TGTGCTAGTGCCAAAATGACAGGAGCTAACTATGGCTACACCTTC

j_gene: TRBJ2-7
v_gene: TRBV5-1
d_gene: TRBD2
CDR3aa: CASRASGGTYEQYF
CDR3nt: TGCGCCAGCAGAGCTAGCGGGGGAACCTACGAGCAGTACTTC

j_gene: TRBJ2-2
v_gene: TRBV6-1
d_gene: TRBD2
CDR3aa: CASSEQPLAGDTGELFF
CDR3nt: TGTGCCAGCAGTGAGCAGCCCCTAGCGGGGGACACCGGGGAGCTGTTTTTT

j_gene: TRBJ2-1
v_gene: TRBV30
d_gene: .
CDR3aa: CAWNPVSYNEQFF
CDR3nt: TGTGCCTGGAACCCAGTCTCCTACAATGAGCAGTTCTTC

j_gene: TRBJ1-1
v_gene: TRBV5-1
d_gene: TRBD1
CDR3aa: CASSIEGARNTEAFF
CDR3nt: TGCGCCAGCAGCATAGAGGGGGCGCGGAACACTGAAGCTTTCTTT